This T cell receptor beta chain was sequenced in a study of shared clonotypes between healthy human individuals (dated by TCRdb to about 2020). Notes on the research overall: The cohort comprised a couple of women and a few men aged 18 to 49 years. For each donor, three plates each were used for CD4 naive and CD4 memory, two plates were used for CD8 naive, and one plate was used for CD8 memory. To estimate repertoire size and how much clonotypes are shared between individuals, the study performed deep sequencing of blood TCR repertoires from about five healthy adults. Libraries were prepared and TCR repertoires were sequenced by different laboratories using diverse techniques, in order to increase sequencing depth and limit assay-specific biases. Leukapheresis yielded between about 0.94 and 9 billion PBMCs per donor. Results and caveats for the whole study, not just this receptor: Sampling was restricted to blood, and TCR repertoires in tissue are likely to differ from TCR repertoires in blood. Compared with non-shared clonotypes, clonotypes shared by all four sorted-subset donors had higher generation probabilities. When a few donors were compared, the shared fraction of clonotypes was 5% to 6.5% for naive CD4, roughly 3.3% for naive CD8, roughly 2.3% for memory CD4, and 0.35% to 0.4% for memory CD8. Naive subsets generally had larger estimated clonotype richness than memory subsets. Pairwise subsampling led to the expectation that sequencing depth would affect the degree of clonotype sharing among donors. The small number of donors limited the genetic and exposure-history diversity represented. Incomplete sequencing was indicated by rarefaction of sorted-subset datasets, despite the large sequencing depth.

CDR1 and CDR2, looked up from the germline V gene, are SNHLY and FYNNEI. At the junction V is shortened by 4 bases and J by 0 bases, with 6 bases in between. Its CDR3 holds 13 amino acids, cysteine through phenylalanine. The CDR3 DNA has 39 bases and is translated from base 1. TCR CDR3 regions were amplified from genomic DNA by multiplex PCR using the deep immunoSEQ assay. Extracted genomic DNA from each cell subset was spread evenly across all wells of several immunoSEQ 96-well plates, with each plate serving as a replicate. For sorted subsets, about 0.2 ug genomic DNA, equal to approximately 30,000 T cell genomes, was loaded into each replicate PCR. Purified libraries were measured with a Qubit 3.0 fluorometer, size-checked on a Bioanalyzer 2100, and measured again with the KAPA Library Quantification kit. Every immunoSEQ 96-well plate was sequenced on a dedicated single-read 150-cycle Illumina NextSeq 550 flow cell. In the source study's methods: Because only junctional sequences without quality scores were contained in the immunoSEQ output, filtering matching that applied to full-length reads could not be performed. Sequences were annotated with PyIR, a Python wrapper for IgBLAST v1.9, using IMGT germline references to assign V/J genes and CDR3. Reads with weak V/J assignments (E-value above 1e-6), missing CDR3, stop codons, out-of-frame junctions, or ambiguous translated residues were removed. V3J clonotypes were defined as sequences sharing an identical inferred V gene, J gene, and CDR3 amino acid sequence. The percentage overlap between two repertoires was calculated by dividing the number of shared unique clonotypes by the size of the smaller repertoire. Three approaches were used to assess repertoire richness: RTK rarefaction, the Chao1 estimator, and Recon v2.1 estimates of unobserved clonotypes. Generation probabilities were computed with OLGA for all TCRbeta clonotypes obtained by the gDNA method from a few donors. TCRdb retrieved this table from immuneACCESS and kept in-frame rearrangements only. Not all clones are present; in checked studies, unresolved V genes account for under half, and no reason is known for the remainder. V, J and clone size are those of that table, while D and trimming were read from the DNA. Here the sample has around 200,000 clones; roughly 70% occur a single time. About 10% of the sample belongs to the ten largest clones.

Healthy HIV-negative adults with no recently reported acute infections or vaccinations were included as donors. Every donor was a Caucasian adult residing in Nashville, Tennessee, USA. CD4+ T cells were enriched through magnetic negative selection, after which naive cells were positively selected on CD45RA and the remaining negative fraction served as the memory subset. Blood was obtained by leukapheresis, after which PBMCs were separated by Ficoll-Histopaque density gradient centrifugation and cryopreserved in liquid nitrogen vapor phase. Analytical flow cytometry was used to check the purity and quantity of each magnetically sorted T cell population. From each sorted fraction, genomic DNA was isolated and quantified by UV absorbance on a Nanodrop 2000c. A word on this clone: Its specific antigen is unknown. No clone much larger than this one lies a single base away; base qualities are absent.

The TCR was taken from a man aged 25-45 years in good health. The sequence is built from TRBV2 and TRBJ2-5, with the D gene not confidently named. Input material: memory CD4+ T cells sorted from blood. The label giving this sample's cell subset or site can be read as: CD45RA-negative fraction. For the CDR3, the sequence is CASSVQYQETQYF. The sequenced DNA: TGTGCCAGCAGTGTTCAGTACCAAGAGACCCAGTACTTC.